The 15 T cell receptor beta chains presented below share a single source sample, sequenced in a study of cytomegalovirus exposure and HLA in healthy donors. PCR amplification relied on 60 Vbeta primers (plus 13 Jbeta primers). Assay used: immunoSEQ multiplex PCR; TCRdb lists only in-frame clones, some missing. Here the sample spans 200,000 to 250,000 clones, 75% to 85% being singletons. What was sequenced was PBMCs. The receptors were sampled from a woman aged 60-75 years in good health and CMV-seropositive.

The rearrangement links TRBV7-9 to TRBJ2-5, with 8 bases matching TRBD1. The germline V gene encodes CDR1 SEHNR and CDR2 FQNEAQ (reference sequence). V shed 0 bases and J 5 bases; nucleotides not matched to a gene: 5. The CDR3 totals 15 residues. DNA of the CDR3: TGTGCCAGCAGCTTAGCAGGACAGGGCTGGGAGACCCAGTACTTC. It is translated as CASSLAGQGWETQYF. The full variable domain, completed using reference TRBV7-9 and TRBJ2-5, is DTGVSQNPRHKITKRGQNVTFRCDPISEHNRLYWYRQTLGQGPEFLTYFQNEAQLEKSRLLSDRFSAERPKGSFSTLEIQRTEQGDSAMYLCASSLAGQGWETQYFGPGTRLLVL.

V usage is TRBV2 and J usage is TRBJ2-5, with 8 bases fitting TRBD2. Germline loops: CDR1 SNHLY, CDR2 FYNNEI. The CDR3 is made up of 14 amino acids. V was pared by 7 bases and J by 5 bases, with 9 bases of the junction left unmatched. CDR3 bases: TGTGCCAGCAACCACGGGGGGGTCCGGGAGACCCAGTACTTC. This translates into CASNHGGVRETQYF.

This clone occurred a few times. The V call is TRBV11-2, the J call TRBJ2-7; maybe TRBD1 (6 bases). CDR1 is SGHAT, CDR2 FQNNGV, per germline. The V gene lost 4 bases and the J gene lost 5 bases, with 18 bases spanning the gap. The CDR3 consists of 15 residues. CDR3 amino acids: CASSYGQNPPHEQYF. For the CDR3, the DNA is TGTGCCAGCAGCTATGGACAGAACCCCCCCCACGAGCAGTACTTC.

The genes are TRBV6-1 and TRBJ2-5; TRBD2 aligns across 7 bases. From germline, CDR1 is MNHNS and CDR2 SASEGT. CDR3 length: 14 amino acids. Unmatched junction bases numbered 15, after V lost 6 bases and J lost 11 bases. The CDR3 sequence: CASRAGLLSGEQYF. The CDR3 DNA reads as TGTGCCAGCAGGGCGGGACTTCTGAGCGGGGAGCAGTACTTC.

The chain combines TRBV19 with TRBJ2-3; 8 bases align to TRBD2. Germline values: CDR1 LNHDA, CDR2 SQIVND (reference sequence). The junction had 6 bases not matched to a gene; V was cut back by 0 bases and J by 4 bases. The CDR3 totals 16 residues. The DNA for the CDR3 is TGTGCCAGTAGTATAGAGGGAGCGGGGGTCTCAGATACGCAGTATTTT. This encodes CASSIEGAGVSDTQYF.

This chain joins TRBV5-1 and TRBJ2-3, with TRBD2 matching 13 bases. Trimming removed 0 bases from V and 4 bases from J; junction bases left unmatched: 11. Germline V lookup: CDR1 SGHRS, CDR2 YFSETQ. The CDR3 is 19 residues long. CDR3 protein: CASSLGTSGRGGGSDTQYF. CDR3 DNA sequence: TGCGCCAGCAGCTTGGGGACTAGCGGGAGAGGTGGAGGATCAGATACGCAGTATTTT.

The gene calls are TRBV18 and TRBJ2-5; maybe TRBD2 (5 bases). The CDR3 is 14 residues long. The V end was cut by 0 bases, the J end by 4 bases, with 9 bases between. CDR1 is KGHSH, CDR2 LQKENI, per germline. DNA for the CDR3: TGTGCCAGCTCACCACCGGGCGGGTTAGAGACCCAGTACTTC. It specifies CASSPPGGLETQYF.

The chain couples TRBV30 to TRBJ1-2; 7 nucleotides match TRBD1. Germline assignment: CDR1 GTSNPN and CDR2 SVGIG (reference sequence). The V segment lost 2 bases and the J segment 7 bases; nucleotides outside the gene matches: 7. CDR3 size: 13 residues. The chain's CDR3 is CAWSRTGVGGYTF. The CDR3 nucleotides are TGTGCCTGGAGTCGTACAGGGGTGGGTGGCTACACCTTC.

The chain recombines TRBV28 with TRBJ1-5; weak D call: TRBD1 (5 bases). Germline CDR1 and CDR2: MDHEN and SYDVKM. The V end was cut by 10 bases, the J end by 5 bases, with 21 bases between. The CDR3 spans 15 residues. Written as DNA, the CDR3 is TGTGCCACCCTCCCAGTGTGGCAGGGCGATCAGCCCCAGCATTTT. Encoded protein: CATLPVWQGDQPQHF.

The chain links TRBV7-3 to TRBJ2-7; maybe TRBD2 (6 bases). CDR1 is SGHTA and CDR2 is FQGTGA in the germline V gene. V was trimmed by 3 bases and J by 4 bases, leaving 13 bases between them. The CDR3 is 14 amino acids. CDR3 bases: TGTGCCAGCAGCTTGACTGGGGGGTCATACGAGCAGTACTTC. It translates to CASSLTGGSYEQYF.

The chain is built from TRBV5-1 and TRBJ1-2; 11 bases agree with TRBD1. Germline assignment: CDR1 SGHRS and CDR2 YFSETQ. V was pared by 4 bases and J by 1 base, with 6 bases of the junction left unmatched. This CDR3 has 16 amino acids. CDR3 sequence reads: CASSVDRGQSNYGYTF. Written as DNA, the CDR3 is TGCGCCAGCAGCGTGGACAGGGGGCAAAGTAACTATGGCTACACCTTC.

Comments on this clone: At one boundary the junction diverges from the germline segment, which might be a read error. Other DNA sequences of this sample code for an identical CDR3. This rearrangement joins TRBV6-1 to TRBJ2-3; D call uncertain. Germline CDR1 reads MNHNS; CDR2 reads SASEGT. This CDR3 has 13 amino acids. CDR3 nucleotide sequence: TGTGCCAGCAGTGCAGTTGGCACGGATACGCAGTATTTT. Its translation is CASSAVGTDTQYF.

This clone showed up just once. This chain connects TRBV6-6 to TRBJ1-4, with 9 positions matching TRBD1. The ends lost 7 bases at V and 7 bases at J; junction bases unmatched: 10. CDR1 and CDR2 from the germline V gene are MNHNY and SVGAGI (reference sequence). CDR3 length equals 15 residues. CDR3 in DNA: TGTGCCAGCACCCCGACGACAGGGGGTGCTGAAAAACTGTTTTTT. This gives the protein CASTPTTGGAEKLFF.

The chain recombines TRBV6-5 with TRBJ2-1; 11 nucleotides align to TRBD2. The CDR3 extends over 14 amino acids. The junction had 1 base not matched to a gene; V was cut back by 2 bases and J by 7 bases. The germline V gene has CDR1 MNHEY and CDR2 SVGAGI. CDR3 amino acids: CASSYTSGGNEQFF. In nucleotides, the CDR3 is TGTGCCAGCAGTTACACTAGCGGGGGAAATGAGCAGTTCTTC.

The chain employs TRBV2 and TRBJ1-4; 10 nucleotides match TRBD1. Germline CDR1 SNHLY, CDR2 FYNNEI. The CDR3 totals 14 residues. Unmatched junction bases numbered 5, after V lost 5 bases and J lost 8 bases. In DNA, the CDR3 is TGTGCCAGCAGTTCCGGGACAGGGGAAGAAAAACTGTTTTTT. The encoded protein is CASSSGTGEEKLFF.